The source of this TCR beta chain is a study of blood T cell repertoires in COVID-19. At the level of the study: Italy, Spain and the United States were the sources of the convalescent and acute COVID-19 samples. Nucleic acid was either cDNA or gDNA, and it came from T cells, B-cell-depleted T cells, or PBMCs.

Per the authors' pipeline: For nucleated cells, counts were estimated from reference gene primer amplification. TCRdb's copy holds only in-frame clones and misses some; the assay was immunoSEQ multiplex PCR. Clonal size and the V and J genes are those of that table, whereas D and trimming came from the DNA. The repertoire holds about 91,000 clones, with around 75% as singletons. The V gene's germline CDR1 is MDHEN and CDR2 SYDVKM. V was shortened by 2 bases and J by 8 bases, with 12 bases between the two germline ends. The CDR3 consists of 13 residues. The sequence was collected from a man between 65 and 85 years old with acute or convalescent COVID-19. Material for sequencing was peripheral blood. V is TRBV28 and J is TRBJ1-2; D is unclear. CDR3 coding DNA: TGTGCCAGCAGTTTAGCGGTTTCCTCGGGCTACACCTTC. It specifies CASSLAVSSGYTF.